Below are 19 T cell receptor beta chains sequenced from a single sample in a study of blood T cell repertoires in COVID-19. The data were produced by immunoSEQ multiplex PCR, yet TCRdb's version contains in-frame clones alone and is incomplete. The table includes more than 95,000 clones, about 80% detected once. Source material: peripheral blood. Source of these receptors: an older woman with acute or convalescent COVID-19.

The chain employs TRBV7-6 and TRBJ2-3, with 8 bases matching TRBD1. This CDR3 has 15 amino acids. Germline loops: CDR1 SGHVS, CDR2 FNYEAQ. The junction had 5 bases not matched to a gene; V was cut back by 3 bases and J by 3 bases. CDR3 sequence (DNA): TGTGCCAGCAGCTTTGGACAGGGAGTTACAGATACGCAGTATTTT. Translated, it gives CASSFGQGVTDTQYF. The variable domain in full, with the rest retrieved from reference TRBV7-6 and TRBJ2-3, is GAGVSQSPRYKVTKRGQDVALRCDPISGHVSLYWYRQALGQGPEFLTYFNYEAQQDKSGLPNDRFSAERPEGSISTLTIQRTEQRDSAMYRCASSFGQGVTDTQYFGPGTRLTVL.

The chain carries TRBV5-4 and TRBJ1-5; 7 bases match TRBD1. V was pared by 5 bases and J by 9 bases, with 8 bases of the junction left unmatched. Germline lookup yields CDR1 SGHNT and CDR2 YYREEE (reference sequence). The CDR3 is 13 amino acids. The CDR3 loop is CASSSDRVAPQHF. The CDR3 nucleotides read TGTGCCAGCAGTTCTGACAGGGTCGCGCCCCAGCATTTT.

Notes on this clone: The junction departs from the called germline gene at one end, perhaps through a read error. The genes are TRBV5-1 and TRBJ1-1; D ambiguous. This CDR3 comprises 14 residues. Germline-derived CDR1 and CDR2 are SGHRS and YFSETQ. For the CDR3, the DNA is TGCGCCAGCAGCTTGGACAGCCAGAACAGTGAAGCTTTCTTT. Its translation is CASSLDSQNSEAFF.

Notes on this clone: At the DNA level, this CDR3 is encoded by other sequences in the same sample as well. The V gene is TRBV5-1, the J gene TRBJ1-3; D gene uncertain. CDR1 is SGHRS, CDR2 YFSETQ, per germline. Trimming left V 0 bases short and J 0 bases short, with 10 bases between. This CDR3 region has 16 residues. The CDR3 DNA sequence: TGCGCCAGCAGCTTGGGCGGGTTAGACTCTGGAAACACCATATATTTT. Encoded protein: CASSLGGLDSGNTIYF.

The chain employs TRBV3-1 (or the pseudogene TRBV3-2) and TRBJ2-6; 7 nucleotides agree with TRBD1. CDR1 and CDR2 (germline): LGHDT, YNNKEL (reference sequence). The junction had 12 bases not matched to a gene; V was cut back by 1 base and J by 0 bases. The CDR3 totals 20 residues. CDR3 sequence (DNA): TGTGCCAGCAGCCAAGGTTTCGGTAGACAGGGTTACTCTGGGGCCAACGTCCTGACTTTC. Its translation is CASSQGFGRQGYSGANVLTF.

The rearrangement links TRBV9 to TRBJ1-1, with D possibly being TRBD1 (5 bases). The CDR3 is made up of 15 amino acids. Trimming pared 4 bases from V and 3 bases from J, leaving 16 bases between. From germline, CDR1 is SGDLS and CDR2 YYNGEE. The CDR3: CASSLRTSMDTEAFF. The CDR3 bases are TGTGCCAGCAGCTTAAGGACATCTATGGACACTGAAGCTTTCTTT.

This clone was seen only once. The chain combines TRBV7-9 with TRBJ2-5, with a possible D match to TRBD1 (6 bases). Trimming left V 3 bases short and J 5 bases short, with 25 bases between. Germline V gene sequence: CDR1 SEHNR, CDR2 FQNEAQ (reference sequence). This CDR3 is built from 18 residues. The CDR3 region has the DNA TGTGCCAGCAGCTTTCCCCGCCTGAGGGGGACCTTGGGGGAGACCCAGTACTTC. The encoded protein is CASSFPRLRGTLGETQYF. Filled out from reference TRBV7-9 and TRBJ2-5, the complete variable domain reads DTGVSQNPRHKITKRGQNVTFRCDPISEHNRLYWYRQTLGQGPEFLTYFQNEAQLEKSRLLSDRFSAERPKGSFSTLEIQRTEQGDSAMYLCASSFPRLRGTLGETQYFGPGTRLLVL.

V usage is TRBV5-4 and J usage is TRBJ2-1; 9 bases align to TRBD1. CDR1 and CDR2 (germline): SGHNT, YYREEE (reference sequence). With V trimmed by 9 bases and J by 7 bases, 8 bases remained unmatched. This CDR3 contains 13 residues. The CDR3 spells CATGQGLPNEQFF. CDR3 bases: TGTGCCACCGGACAGGGGTTACCGAATGAGCAGTTCTTC.

This clone occurred once. V usage is TRBV12-3 or TRBV12-4 and J usage is TRBJ1-2; D is undetermined. The CDR3 is made up of 12 amino acids. Trimming left V 5 bases short and J 8 bases short, with 12 bases between. CDR3 protein: CASSARSGGYTF. CDR3 sequence (DNA): TGTGCCAGCAGTGCCCGGTCGGGAGGCTACACCTTC.

The V call is TRBV30, the J call TRBJ2-5, with 7 bases lining up with TRBD2. The CDR3 totals 13 residues. The trim removed 0 bases at V and 5 bases at J, leaving 3 bases unmatched. CDR1 is GTSNPN and CDR2 is SVGIG in the germline V gene (reference sequence). In DNA, the CDR3 is TGTGCCTGGAGTGTAGTGGGAGGGGAGACCCAGTACTTC. This sequence encodes CAWSVVGGETQYF.

The gene calls are TRBV12-3 or TRBV12-4 and TRBJ2-5; D perhaps matches TRBD1 (6 bases). CDR3 length: 13 residues. Trimming took off 9 bases at V and 2 bases at J, with 13 bases between the two ends. DNA for the CDR3: TGTGCCAGTGCAACTGACAGGCAAGAGACCCAGTACTTC. This codes for CASATDRQETQYF.

Many counts were recorded for this clone. The rearrangement uses TRBV7-2 and TRBJ2-3; D is possibly TRBD1 (8 bases). This CDR3 contains 15 residues. V was trimmed by 4 bases and J by 4 bases, leaving 15 bases between them. Per the germline V gene, CDR1 is SGHTA and CDR2 is FQGNSA. The CDR3 spells CASSSTGGAPDTQYF. For the CDR3, the DNA is TGTGCCAGCAGCTCAACAGGGGGGGCACCAGATACGCAGTATTTT.

This chain joins TRBV3-1 (or the pseudogene TRBV3-2) and TRBJ1-6; 8 bases are a match to TRBD1. This CDR3 region has 15 residues. J lost 6 bases, V lost 4 bases, and 5 bases had no gene match. Germline V gene data show CDR1 as LGHDT and CDR2 as YNNKEL (reference sequence). CDR3 coding DNA: TGTGCCAGCAGCCGAGACAGGGGCCTTAATTCACCCCTCCACTTT. Translated, it gives CASSRDRGLNSPLHF.

This clone was counted a few times. The chain employs TRBV10-3 and TRBJ1-1; maybe TRBD1 (5 bases). Trimming pared 6 bases from V and 1 base from J, leaving 9 bases between. This CDR3 has 13 residues. Per the germline V gene, CDR1 is ENHRY and CDR2 is SYGVKD. This CDR3 is CAISLTANTEAFF. The CDR3 DNA sequence: TGTGCCATCAGCTTGACAGCGAACACTGAAGCTTTCTTT.

This chain joins TRBV25-1 and TRBJ1-2; the D gene is possibly TRBD1 (6 bases). Trimming shortened V by 2 bases and J by 7 bases, and 14 bases separated the two germline ends. CDR3 length: 14 amino acids. From germline, CDR1 is MGHDK and CDR2 SYGVNS. The CDR3 sequence is CASSEGLGAAGYTF. The CDR3 DNA reads TGTGCCAGCAGTGAAGGCCTGGGGGCTGCTGGCTACACCTTC.

The chain employs TRBV12-3 or TRBV12-4 and TRBJ1-2; 8 bases are a match to TRBD1. Trimming cost V 5 bases and J 10 bases; bases outside gene matches: 9. This CDR3 is 13 amino acids long. The CDR3, as DNA: TGTGCCAGCAGTCCCGGACAGGGAAGGGTCTACACCTTC. It encodes CASSPGQGRVYTF.

The chain couples TRBV27 to TRBJ2-2, with 12 bases lining up with TRBD2. This CDR3 has 20 amino acids. V shed 4 bases and J 6 bases; nucleotides not matched to a gene: 18. CDR1 and CDR2 (germline): MNHEY, SMNVEV (reference sequence). The CDR3 DNA reads as TGTGCCAGCAGTTGGGGGAGGACTAGCGGGGTCTGGGGGTTGTCCGGGGAGCTGTTTTTT. This translates into CASSWGRTSGVWGLSGELFF.

The chain carries TRBV27 and TRBJ1-1; D gene ambiguous. V lost 2 bases and J lost 1, with 5 bases in between. The CDR3 spans 13 residues. CDR1 MNHEY and CDR2 SMNVEV come from the germline V gene (reference sequence). In nucleotides, the CDR3 is TGTGCCAGCAGTTTACCAGGGAACACTGAAGCTTTCTTT. Protein: CASSLPGNTEAFF.

V gene TRBV19 combines with J gene TRBJ1-2, with 11 bases lining up with TRBD1. V lost 2 bases to trimming and J lost 1 base; unmatched junction nucleotides: 6. CDR3 length: 17 amino acids. The germline V gene has CDR1 LNHDA and CDR2 SQIVND (reference sequence). DNA of the CDR3: TGTGCCAGTAGTATATTGGACAGGGGGCTTTTTAACTATGGCTACACCTTC. It is translated as CASSILDRGLFNYGYTF. The variable domain in full, completed from reference TRBV19 and TRBJ1-2, reads DGGITQSPKYLFRKEGQNVTLSCEQNLNHDAMYWYRQDPGQGLRLIYYSQIVNDFQKGDIAEGYSVSREKKESFPLTVTSAQKNPTAFYLCASSILDRGLFNYGYTFGSGTRLTVV.